Below are 20 T cell receptor beta chains sequenced from a single sample in a study of Siglec-9 on CD8 T cells in melanoma. Data came from immunoSEQ multiplex PCR; TCRdb stores just in-frame clones and leaves some out. The sample consists of roughly 30,000 clones, 80% of them appearing once. What was sequenced was Siglec-9- CD8+ T cells sorted from blood. Receptors originate from a human donor in good health.

This chain joins TRBV10-2 and TRBJ2-2; D gene uncertain. The CDR3 sequence is 16 residues long. V lost 10 bases, J lost 1 base, and 19 bases lay in between. The germline CDR1 and CDR2 sequences are WSHSY and SAAADI. Here the CDR3 DNA reads TGCGCCACCAAGACACCACCCAACCGGAACACCGGGGAGCTGTTTTTT. It translates to CATKTPPNRNTGELFF.

V gene TRBV4-2 combines with J gene TRBJ1-5, with D possibly matching TRBD1 (6 bases). CDR1 and CDR2 from the germline V gene are LGHNA and YNFKEQ. The CDR3 consists of 15 residues. V dropped 1 base and J dropped 0 bases, with 7 bases sitting between them. In DNA, the CDR3 is TGTGCCAGCAGCCAAGCGGACAGTAGCAATCAGCCCCAGCATTTT. The encoded protein is CASSQADSSNQPQHF.

This chain joins TRBV9 and TRBJ2-1; 8 nucleotides agree with TRBD2. The CDR3 has 13 residues. Per germline, CDR1 SGDLS and CDR2 YYNGEE. After removal of 3 bases from V and 9 bases from J, the junction contained 5 bases not matched to a gene. As DNA, the CDR3 is TGTGCCAGCAGCGGCAGCGGGGGAGCTGAGCAGTTCTTC. Translated: CASSGSGGAEQFF.

The rearrangement links TRBV28 to TRBJ2-3; D is undetermined. The CDR3 is 14 residues long. V dropped 7 bases and J dropped 0 bases, with 11 bases sitting between them. CDR1 and CDR2 (germline): MDHEN, SYDVKM. The CDR3 sequence is CASINYLSTDTQYF. The CDR3 DNA follows: TGTGCCAGCATAAACTACCTTAGCACAGATACGCAGTATTTT.

This sequence joins TRBV28 and TRBJ2-3, with D possibly matching TRBD2 (5 bases). The germline V gene encodes CDR1 MDHEN and CDR2 SYDVKM. The V and J ends lost 6 bases and 6 bases respectively, with 13 bases between them. The CDR3 loop spans 13 amino acids. The CDR3: CASSHLRGDTQYF. The CDR3 nucleotides read TGTGCCAGCAGCCACTTACGGGGTGATACGCAGTATTTT. Full variable domain (remainder filled in from reference TRBV28 and TRBJ2-3): DVKVTQSSRYLVKRTGEKVFLECVQDMDHENMFWYRQDPGLGLRLIYFSYDVKMKEKGDIPEGYSVSREKKERFSLILESASTNQTSMYLCASSHLRGDTQYFGPGTRLTVL.

The genes are TRBV25-1 and TRBJ2-3; D possibly corresponds to TRBD2 (5 bases). The length of the CDR3 is 12 residues. CDR1 and CDR2 from the germline V gene are MGHDK and SYGVNS. Deletions cut 8 bases from V and 1 base from J, with 7 bases between. This CDR3 is CASFGGTDTQYF. In nucleotides, the CDR3 is TGTGCCAGCTTCGGGGGCACAGATACGCAGTATTTT. The full variable domain, in which reference TRBV25-1 and TRBJ2-3 provide the parts outside the CDR3, is EADIYQTPRYLVIGTGKKITLECSQTMGHDKMYWYQQDPGMELHLIHYSYGVNSTEKGDLSSESTVSRIRTEHFPLTLESARPSHTSQYLCASFGGTDTQYFGPGTRLTVL.

J is TRBJ2-2 and V is TRBV27; no clear D gene. There are 15 residues in the CDR3. The V gene lost 5 bases and the J gene lost 4 bases, with 14 bases spanning the gap. The germline V gene encodes CDR1 MNHEY and CDR2 SMNVEV (reference sequence). The CDR3 loop is CASSRRGWGTGELFF. CDR3 bases: TGTGCCAGCAGTCGCCGAGGTTGGGGCACCGGGGAGCTGTTTTTT.

The V gene is TRBV6-1, the J gene TRBJ2-3, with 10 positions matching TRBD1. Germline V gene data show CDR1 as MNHNS and CDR2 as SASEGT. The CDR3 has 15 amino acids. V shed 6 bases and J 5 bases; nucleotides not matched to a gene: 8. For the CDR3, the DNA is TGTGCCAGCAGATTTTTGACAGGGGGCCTAGATACGCAGTATTTT. Its protein product is CASRFLTGGLDTQYF.

This chain uses TRBV28 with TRBJ2-7; TRBD1 agrees at 9 bases. The germline gives CDR1 MDHEN, CDR2 SYDVKM. V gave up 6 bases and J gave up 1 base; unmatched junction bases: 7. There are 15 residues in the CDR3. CDR3 in amino acids: CASSYRGLSSYEQYF. CDR3 in DNA: TGTGCCAGCAGCTACAGGGGGCTCTCTTCCTACGAGCAGTACTTC.

This sequence joins TRBV28 and TRBJ1-1, with TRBD1 identical over 7 bases. This CDR3 spans 13 amino acids. With V trimmed by 3 bases and J by 5 bases, 3 bases remained unmatched. Per the germline V gene, CDR1 is MDHEN and CDR2 is SYDVKM. As DNA, the CDR3 is TGTGCCAGCAGTTTGGGGACAGTAACTGAAGCTTTCTTT. Its translation is CASSLGTVTEAFF.

This chain connects TRBV7-3 to TRBJ2-1, with no clear D. From germline, CDR1 is SGHTA and CDR2 FQGTGA. The CDR3 runs 16 residues. V was cut by 5 bases and J by 4 bases, with 18 bases left in between. The CDR3 DNA reads as TGTGCCAGCAGCCCCGCCGCACGTCCGCCTTACAATGAGCAGTTCTTC. This encodes CASSPAARPPYNEQFF.

V gene TRBV6-6 combines with J gene TRBJ2-5; 9 positions match TRBD2. Per the germline V gene, CDR1 is MNHNY and CDR2 is SVGAGI (reference sequence). The CDR3 sequence is 15 residues long. J was trimmed by 1 base and V by 5 bases; bases with no gene match: 5. The CDR3 DNA reads TGTGCCAGCAGTCCGAGCGGGGGGCCCCAAGAGACCCAGTACTTC. Its translation: CASSPSGGPQETQYF.

The chain joins TRBV28 to TRBJ1-3; possible D gene TRBD1, 6 bases. The germline CDR1 and CDR2 sequences are MDHEN and SYDVKM. Deletions cut 3 bases from V and 4 bases from J, with 13 bases between. This CDR3 contains 15 residues. CDR3 in amino acids: CASSFRDIEGNTIYF. CDR3 DNA: TGTGCCAGCAGTTTTCGGGACATAGAAGGAAACACCATATATTTT.

This chain links TRBV11-1 with TRBJ2-1, with 7 bases aligning to TRBD1. The germline V gene has CDR1 SGHAT and CDR2 FQDESV (reference sequence). The J segment lost 8 bases and the V segment lost 7 bases, leaving 11 bases of the junction unmatched. CDR3 length equals 14 residues. Here the CDR3 reads CASNSGTEHHEQFF. CDR3 bases: TGTGCCAGCAACTCCGGGACAGAACATCATGAGCAGTTCTTC.

J is TRBJ2-3 and V is TRBV10-1; D is uncertain. Deletions cut 2 bases from V and 0 bases from J, with 3 bases between. The CDR3 extends over 13 amino acids. Germline V lookup: CDR1 WNHNN, CDR2 SYGVQD (reference sequence). CDR3 DNA: TGCGCCAGCAGTGAGGCAAGCACAGATACGCAGTATTTT. Its translation: CASSEASTDTQYF.

This clone was counted once. The DNA of the CDR3 is TGTGCCAGCAGCTCCTGGACGGGGAGGGAGCAGTTCTTC. Translating it yields CASSSWTGREQFF. The V and J genes are TRBV5-6 and TRBJ2-1; TRBD2 might be the D (6 bases). CDR1 is SGHDT and CDR2 is YYEEEE in the germline V gene. Trimming took 3 bases from V and 10 from J, leaving 14 bases between them. This CDR3 has 13 amino acids.

The chain employs TRBV7-9 and TRBJ2-5; 7 positions match TRBD2. Germline values: CDR1 SEHNR, CDR2 FQNEAQ (reference sequence). This CDR3 has 14 amino acids. The ends lost 6 bases at V and 5 bases at J; junction bases unmatched: 9. The CDR3 sequence is CASRSGGRVETQYF. DNA of the CDR3: TGTGCCAGCAGGTCGGGCGGGAGAGTGGAGACCCAGTACTTC.

V usage is TRBV19 and J usage is TRBJ1-1; the D is unclear. Germline V CDR1 and CDR2: LNHDA, SQIVND (reference sequence). V was pared by 3 bases and J by 2 bases, with 19 bases between. The CDR3 loop spans 17 amino acids. The CDR3 coding sequence is TGTGCCAGTAGTATTCAGTTTAAGTTGAACAGAAACACTGAAGCTTTCTTT. Its protein is CASSIQFKLNRNTEAFF.

V and J are TRBV7-9 and TRBJ2-1; D is uncertain. CDR1 is SEHNR and CDR2 is FQNEAQ in the germline V gene (reference sequence). CDR3 size: 12 residues. The ends were cut back, 0 bases at V and 9 bases at J, with 6 bases in the middle. DNA for the CDR3: TGTGCCAGCAGCTTAGCGGGTCGTGAGCAGTTCTTC. Amino acid sequence: CASSLAGREQFF.

The V and J genes are TRBV6-5 and TRBJ1-4; D call uncertain. The CDR3 is made up of 12 amino acids. Germline V gene sequence: CDR1 MNHEY, CDR2 SVGAGI. V was shortened by 0 bases and J by 7 bases, with 3 bases between the two germline ends. The CDR3 bases are TGTGCCAGCAGTTACTCAGGTGAAAAACTGTTTTTT. Its protein is CASSYSGEKLFF.